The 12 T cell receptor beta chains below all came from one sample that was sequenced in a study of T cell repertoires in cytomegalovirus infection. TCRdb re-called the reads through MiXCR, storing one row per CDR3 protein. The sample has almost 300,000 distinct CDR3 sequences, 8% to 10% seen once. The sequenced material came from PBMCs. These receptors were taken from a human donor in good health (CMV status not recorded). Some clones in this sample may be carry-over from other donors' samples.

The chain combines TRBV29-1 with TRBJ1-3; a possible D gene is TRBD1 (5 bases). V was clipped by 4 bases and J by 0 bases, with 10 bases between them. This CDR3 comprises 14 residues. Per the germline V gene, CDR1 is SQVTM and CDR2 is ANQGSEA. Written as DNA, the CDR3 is TGCAGCGTTGTGGAACAGGACTCTGGAAACACCATATATTTT. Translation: CSVVEQDSGNTIYF.

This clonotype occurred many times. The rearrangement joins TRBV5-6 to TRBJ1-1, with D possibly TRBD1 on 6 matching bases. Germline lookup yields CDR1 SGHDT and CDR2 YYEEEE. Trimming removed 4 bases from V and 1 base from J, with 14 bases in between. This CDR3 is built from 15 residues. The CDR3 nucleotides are TGTGCCAGCAGCCTGGAAAGGGGGAGGAACACTGAAGCTTTCTTT. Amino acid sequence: CASSLERGRNTEAFF.

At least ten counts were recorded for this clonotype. CDR3 in DNA: TGTGCCAGCAGCTTAGAACGGGGAGATACGCAGTATTTT. Protein sequence: CASSLERGDTQYF. This chain joins TRBV7-2 and TRBJ2-3; perhaps TRBD2 as D (5 bases). V lost 1 base and J lost 5, with 7 bases in between. CDR1 SGHTA and CDR2 FQGNSA come from the germline V gene. CDR3 length: 13 residues.

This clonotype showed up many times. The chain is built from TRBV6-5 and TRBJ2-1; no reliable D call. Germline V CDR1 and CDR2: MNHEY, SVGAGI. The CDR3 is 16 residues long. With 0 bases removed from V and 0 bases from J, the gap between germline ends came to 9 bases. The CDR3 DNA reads TGTGCCAGCAGTTACTCAACACCGTCCTCCTACAATGAGCAGTTCTTC. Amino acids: CASSYSTPSSYNEQFF.

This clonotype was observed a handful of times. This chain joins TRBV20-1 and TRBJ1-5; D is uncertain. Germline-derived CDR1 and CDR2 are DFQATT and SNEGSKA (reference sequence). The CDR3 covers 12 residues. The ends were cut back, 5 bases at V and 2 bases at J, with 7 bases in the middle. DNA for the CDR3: TGCAGTGCTGGAGGTGGCAATCAGCCCCAGCATTTT. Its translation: CSAGGGNQPQHF.

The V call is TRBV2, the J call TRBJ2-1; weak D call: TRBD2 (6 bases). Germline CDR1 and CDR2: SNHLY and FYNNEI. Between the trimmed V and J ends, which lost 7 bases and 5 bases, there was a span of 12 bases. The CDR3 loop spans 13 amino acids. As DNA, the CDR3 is TGTGCCAGCACCCCGGGACTCGACAATGAGCAGTTCTTC. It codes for CASTPGLDNEQFF.

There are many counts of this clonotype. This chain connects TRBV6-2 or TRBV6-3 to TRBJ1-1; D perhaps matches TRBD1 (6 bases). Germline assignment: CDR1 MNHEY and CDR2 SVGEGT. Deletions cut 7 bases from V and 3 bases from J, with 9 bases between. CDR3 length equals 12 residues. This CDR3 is CASTRGYTEAFF. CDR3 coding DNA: TGTGCCAGCACCAGGGGATACACTGAAGCTTTCTTT.

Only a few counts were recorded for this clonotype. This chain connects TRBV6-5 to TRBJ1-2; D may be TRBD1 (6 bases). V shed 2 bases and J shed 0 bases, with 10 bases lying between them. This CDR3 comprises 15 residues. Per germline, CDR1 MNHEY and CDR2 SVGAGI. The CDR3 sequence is CASSYGTTANYGYTF. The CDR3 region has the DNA TGTGCCAGCAGTTACGGGACAACAGCTAACTATGGCTACACCTTC.

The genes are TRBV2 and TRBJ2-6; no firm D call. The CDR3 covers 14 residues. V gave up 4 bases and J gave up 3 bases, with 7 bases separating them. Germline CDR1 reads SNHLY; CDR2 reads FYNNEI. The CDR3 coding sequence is TGTGCCAGCAGTGTGGGGAATGGGGCCAACGTCCTGACTTTC. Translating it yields CASSVGNGANVLTF.

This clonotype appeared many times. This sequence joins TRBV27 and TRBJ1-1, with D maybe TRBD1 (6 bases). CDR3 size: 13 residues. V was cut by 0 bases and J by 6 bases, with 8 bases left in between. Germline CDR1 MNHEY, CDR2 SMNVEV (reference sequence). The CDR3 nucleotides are TGTGCCAGCAGTTTATCGGGGGCCGCTGAAGCTTTCTTT. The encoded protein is CASSLSGAAEAFF.

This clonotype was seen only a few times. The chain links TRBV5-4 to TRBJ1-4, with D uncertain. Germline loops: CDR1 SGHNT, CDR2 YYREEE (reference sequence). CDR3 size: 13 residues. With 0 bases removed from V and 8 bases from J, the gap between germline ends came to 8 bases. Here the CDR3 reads CASSLANEEKLFF. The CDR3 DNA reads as TGTGCCAGCAGCTTGGCCAACGAAGAAAAACTGTTTTTT.

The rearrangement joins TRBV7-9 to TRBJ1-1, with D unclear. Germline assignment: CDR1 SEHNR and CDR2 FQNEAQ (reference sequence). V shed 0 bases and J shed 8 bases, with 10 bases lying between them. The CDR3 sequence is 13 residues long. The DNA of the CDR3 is TGTGCCAGCAGCTTAGCTGCAGGAGGCGAAGCTTTCTTT. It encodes CASSLAAGGEAFF.